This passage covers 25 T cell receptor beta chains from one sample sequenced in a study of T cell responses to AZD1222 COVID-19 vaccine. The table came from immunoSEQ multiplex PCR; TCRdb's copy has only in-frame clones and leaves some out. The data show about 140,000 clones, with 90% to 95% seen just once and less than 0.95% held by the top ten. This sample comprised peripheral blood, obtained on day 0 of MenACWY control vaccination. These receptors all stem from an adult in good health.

The CDR3 sequence: CASSKDRAGTDTQYF. The CDR3 nucleotides read TGTGCCAGCAGCAAAGACAGGGCTGGCACAGATACGCAGTATTTT. V and J are TRBV7-9 and TRBJ2-3; 7 bases are a match to TRBD1. J was trimmed by 1 base and V by 5 bases; bases with no gene match: 6. This CDR3 comprises 15 residues. Germline assignment: CDR1 SEHNR and CDR2 FQNEAQ (reference sequence).

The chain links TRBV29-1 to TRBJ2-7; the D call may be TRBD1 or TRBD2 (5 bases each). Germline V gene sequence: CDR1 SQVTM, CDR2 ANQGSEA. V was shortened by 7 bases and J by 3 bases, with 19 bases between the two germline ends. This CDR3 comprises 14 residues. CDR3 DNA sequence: TGCAGCGGCTCACTAGGGGACCGGTTCTACGAGCAGTACTTC. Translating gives CSGSLGDRFYEQYF.

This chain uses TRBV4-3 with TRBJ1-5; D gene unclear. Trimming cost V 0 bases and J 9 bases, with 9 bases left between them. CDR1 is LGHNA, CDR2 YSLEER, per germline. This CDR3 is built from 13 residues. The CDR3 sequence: CASSQDFGSPQHF. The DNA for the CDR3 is TGCGCCAGCAGCCAAGACTTCGGGTCGCCCCAGCATTTT.

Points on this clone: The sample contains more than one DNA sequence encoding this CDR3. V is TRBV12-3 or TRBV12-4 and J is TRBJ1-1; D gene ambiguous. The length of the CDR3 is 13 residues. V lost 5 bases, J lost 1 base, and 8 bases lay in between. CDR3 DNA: TGTGCCAGCAGTCCTGACGGGAACACTGAAGCTTTCTTT. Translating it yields CASSPDGNTEAFF.

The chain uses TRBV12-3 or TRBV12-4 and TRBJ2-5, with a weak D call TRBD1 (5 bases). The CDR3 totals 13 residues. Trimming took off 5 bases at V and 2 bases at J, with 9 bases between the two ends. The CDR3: CASSPTVQETQYF. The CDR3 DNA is TGTGCCAGCAGTCCGACAGTGCAAGAGACCCAGTACTTC.

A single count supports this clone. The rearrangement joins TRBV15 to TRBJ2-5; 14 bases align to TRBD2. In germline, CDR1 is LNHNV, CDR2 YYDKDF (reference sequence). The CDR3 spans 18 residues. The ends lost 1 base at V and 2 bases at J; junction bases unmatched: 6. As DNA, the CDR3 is TGTGCCACCAGCAGAGGGACTAGCGGGGGGCAGACACAAGAGACCCAGTACTTC. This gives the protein CATSRGTSGGQTQETQYF.

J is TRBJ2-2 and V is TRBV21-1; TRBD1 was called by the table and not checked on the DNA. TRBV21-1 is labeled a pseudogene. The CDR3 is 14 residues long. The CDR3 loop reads CASSPDTNTGELFF. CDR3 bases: TGTGCCAGCAGCCCCGACACCAACACCGGGGAGCTGTTTTTT.

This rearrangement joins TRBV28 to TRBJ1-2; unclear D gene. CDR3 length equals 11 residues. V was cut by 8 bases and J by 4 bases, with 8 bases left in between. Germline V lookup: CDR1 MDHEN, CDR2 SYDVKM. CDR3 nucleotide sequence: TGTGCCAGCTCTACAGCCTATGGCTACACCTTC. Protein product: CASSTAYGYTF.

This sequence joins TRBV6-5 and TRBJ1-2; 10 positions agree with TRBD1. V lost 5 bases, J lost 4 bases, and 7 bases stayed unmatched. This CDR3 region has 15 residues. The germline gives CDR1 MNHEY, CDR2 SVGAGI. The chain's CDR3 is CASSLATGGIYGYTF. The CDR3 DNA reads TGTGCCAGCAGTCTAGCGACAGGGGGCATCTATGGCTACACCTTC.

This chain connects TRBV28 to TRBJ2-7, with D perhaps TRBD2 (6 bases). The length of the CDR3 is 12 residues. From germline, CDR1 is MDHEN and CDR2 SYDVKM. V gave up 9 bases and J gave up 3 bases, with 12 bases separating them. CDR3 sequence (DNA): TGTGCCAGTTATAGCGGCAGCTACGAGCAGTACTTC. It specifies CASYSGSYEQYF.

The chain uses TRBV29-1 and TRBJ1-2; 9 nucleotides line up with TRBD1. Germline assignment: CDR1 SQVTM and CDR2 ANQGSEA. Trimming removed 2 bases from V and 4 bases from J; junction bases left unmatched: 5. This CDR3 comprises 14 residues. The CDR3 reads CSVELQGAIYGYTF. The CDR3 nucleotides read TGCAGCGTTGAATTACAGGGGGCGATCTATGGCTACACCTTC.

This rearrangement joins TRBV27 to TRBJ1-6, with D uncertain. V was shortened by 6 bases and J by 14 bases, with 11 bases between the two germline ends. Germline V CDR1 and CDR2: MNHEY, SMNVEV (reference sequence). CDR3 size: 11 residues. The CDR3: CASRGGGTLHF. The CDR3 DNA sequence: TGTGCCAGCAGAGGTGGCGGAACCCTCCACTTT.

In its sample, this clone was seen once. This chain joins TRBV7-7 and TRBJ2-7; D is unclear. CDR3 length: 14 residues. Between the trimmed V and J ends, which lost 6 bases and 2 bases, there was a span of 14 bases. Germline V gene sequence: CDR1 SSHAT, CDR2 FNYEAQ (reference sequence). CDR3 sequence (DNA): TGTGCCAGCAGTTCCCGATTTGGGCCCTACGAGCAGTACTTC. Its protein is CASSSRFGPYEQYF.

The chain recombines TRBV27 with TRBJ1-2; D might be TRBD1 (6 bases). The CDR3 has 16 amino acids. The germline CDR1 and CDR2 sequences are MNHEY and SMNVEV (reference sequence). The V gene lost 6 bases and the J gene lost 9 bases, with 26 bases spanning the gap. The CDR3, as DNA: TGTGCCAGCAGCGGGCAAGGGGGTGTTCACCTTTTTAGCTACACCTTC. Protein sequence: CASSGQGGVHLFSYTF.

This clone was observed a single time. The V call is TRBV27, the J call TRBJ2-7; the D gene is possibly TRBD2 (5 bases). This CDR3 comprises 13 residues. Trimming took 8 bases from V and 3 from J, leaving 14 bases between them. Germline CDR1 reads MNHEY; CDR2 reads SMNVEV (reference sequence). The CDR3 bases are TGTGCCAGCCGCTTACGGGAAAACTACGAGCAGTACTTC. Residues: CASRLRENYEQYF.

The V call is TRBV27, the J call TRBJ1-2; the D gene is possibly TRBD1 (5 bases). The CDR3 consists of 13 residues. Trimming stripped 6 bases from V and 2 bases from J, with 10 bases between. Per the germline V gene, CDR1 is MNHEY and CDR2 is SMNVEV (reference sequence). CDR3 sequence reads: CASSFDRNYGYTF. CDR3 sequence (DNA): TGTGCCAGCAGCTTCGACAGAAACTATGGCTACACCTTC.

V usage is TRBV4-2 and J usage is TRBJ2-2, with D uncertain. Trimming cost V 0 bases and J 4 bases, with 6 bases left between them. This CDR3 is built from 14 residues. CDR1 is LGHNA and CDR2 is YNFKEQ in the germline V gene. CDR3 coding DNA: TGTGCCAGCAGCCAAGACGGAAGCACCGGGGAGCTGTTTTTT. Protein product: CASSQDGSTGELFF.

This chain's CDR3 is CASTPESREGPETQYF. DNA of the CDR3: TGTGCCAGCACCCCTGAATCCCGGGAGGGCCCGGAGACCCAGTACTTC. This sequence joins TRBV7-8 and TRBJ2-5; 8 bases are a match to TRBD2. The germline gives CDR1 SGHVS, CDR2 FQNEAQ. The junction had 15 bases not matched to a gene; V was cut back by 7 bases and J by 5 bases. This CDR3 spans 16 amino acids.

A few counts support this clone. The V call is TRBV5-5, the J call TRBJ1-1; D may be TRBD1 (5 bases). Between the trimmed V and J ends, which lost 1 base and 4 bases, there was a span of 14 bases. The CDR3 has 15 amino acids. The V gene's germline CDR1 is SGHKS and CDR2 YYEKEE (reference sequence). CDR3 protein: CASSLYGVGGTEAFF. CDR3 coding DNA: TGTGCCAGCAGCTTGTATGGGGTTGGGGGCACTGAAGCTTTCTTT. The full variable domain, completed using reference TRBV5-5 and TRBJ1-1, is DAGVTQSPTHLIKTRGQQVTLRCSPISGHKSVSWYQQVLGQGPQFIFQYYEKEERGRGNFPDRFSARQFPNYSSELNVNALLLGDSALYLCASSLYGVGGTEAFFGQGTRLTVV.

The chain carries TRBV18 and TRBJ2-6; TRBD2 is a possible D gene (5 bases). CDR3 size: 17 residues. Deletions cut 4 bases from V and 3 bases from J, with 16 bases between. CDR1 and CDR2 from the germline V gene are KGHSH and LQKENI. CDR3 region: CASSQPPGRGGANVLTF. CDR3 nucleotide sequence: TGTGCCAGCTCACAACCACCGGGGAGAGGTGGGGCCAACGTCCTGACTTTC.

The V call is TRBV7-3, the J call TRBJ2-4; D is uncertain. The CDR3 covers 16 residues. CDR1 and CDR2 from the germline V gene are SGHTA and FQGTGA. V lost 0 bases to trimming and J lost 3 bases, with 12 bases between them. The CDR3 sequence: CASSLTNPVGKNIQYF. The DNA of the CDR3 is TGTGCCAGCAGCTTAACTAACCCGGTGGGCAAAAACATTCAGTACTTC. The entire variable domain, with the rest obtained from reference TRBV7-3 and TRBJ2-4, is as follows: GAGVSQTPSNKVTEKGKYVELRCDPISGHTALYWYRQSLGQGPEFLIYFQGTGAADDSGLPNDRFFAVRPEGSVSTLKIQRTERGDSAVYLCASSLTNPVGKNIQYFGAGTRLSVL.

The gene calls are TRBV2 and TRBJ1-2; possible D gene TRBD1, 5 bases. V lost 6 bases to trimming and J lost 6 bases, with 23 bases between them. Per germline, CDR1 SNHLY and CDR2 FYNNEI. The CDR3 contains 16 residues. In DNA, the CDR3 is TGTGCCAGCAGGGGGGAGAAGGGTACAGGAGGACATGGCTACACCTTC. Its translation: CASRGEKGTGGHGYTF.

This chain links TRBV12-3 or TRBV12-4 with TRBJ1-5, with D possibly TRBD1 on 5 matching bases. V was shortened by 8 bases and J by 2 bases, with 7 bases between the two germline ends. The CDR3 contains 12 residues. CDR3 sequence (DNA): TGTGCCAGCCTCAGGGGCAATCAGCCCCAGCATTTT. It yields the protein CASLRGNQPQHF.

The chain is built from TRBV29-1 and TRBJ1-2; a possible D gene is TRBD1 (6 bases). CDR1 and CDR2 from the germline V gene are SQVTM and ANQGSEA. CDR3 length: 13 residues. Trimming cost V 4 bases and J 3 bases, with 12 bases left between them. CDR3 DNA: TGCAGCGTTGGGTCAAAGGGGGACTATGGCTACACCTTC. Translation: CSVGSKGDYGYTF.

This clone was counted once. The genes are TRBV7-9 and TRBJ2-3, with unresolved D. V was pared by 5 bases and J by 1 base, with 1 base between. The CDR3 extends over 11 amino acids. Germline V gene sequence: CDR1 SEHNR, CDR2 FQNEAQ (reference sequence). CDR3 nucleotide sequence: TGTGCCAGCAGCCGCACAGATACGCAGTATTTT. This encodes CASSRTDTQYF.